This is a list of T cell receptor beta chains from one sample in a study of T and B cells in COVID-19 patients. Each CDR3 protein is one row after TCRdb ran MiXCR on the multiplex PCR reads. The data contain 20,000 to 25,000 distinct CDR3 sequences, under 35% of them seen just once; the ten biggest clones take up approximately 2.2%. The material sequenced was blood. These receptors were obtained from a human donor who had recovered from COVID-19. The CDR3 runs from the conserved cysteine through the conserved F or W. Each record gives: clone size, D gene, V gene, J gene, CDR3 DNA, CDR3 protein. A D gene is named only where the DNA matches it firmly. Clone size is not always given. Where it is, it says once, few, many or a class for expanded clones.

few	TRBD1	TRBV10-3	TRBJ2-7	TGTGCCATCAGTACGACCCAGGGGGCTGTCATACAGCAGTACTTC	CAISTTQGAVIQQYF
NA	NA	TRBV11-3	TRBJ2-2	TGTGCCAGCAGCTCAGGGTATGGTACCACCGGGGAGCTGTTTTTT	CASSSGYGTTGELFF
NA	NA	TRBV24-1	TRBJ2-7	TGTGCCACCAGTGAGCCCGGGAACCCCTACGAGCAGTACTTC	CATSEPGNPYEQYF
medium-sized	NA	TRBV19	TRBJ2-2	TGTGCCAGCACTACTCATTTCTCGGGGCCCGGCACCGGGGAGCTGTTTTTT	CASTTHFSGPGTGELFF
NA	NA	TRBV20-1	TRBJ2-3	TGCAGTGCCGGAGGACATTCCACAGATACGCAGTATTTT	CSAGGHSTDTQYF
few	NA	TRBV10-3	TRBJ2-1	TGTGCCATCGGGGAAGAGAGCTCCTACAATGAGCAGTTCTTC	CAIGEESSYNEQFF
NA	TRBD1	TRBV12-3/TRBV12-4	TRBJ2-4	TGTGCCAGCAGCTGGACAGGAGAGATTCAGTACTTC	CASSWTGEIQYF
large	NA	TRBV29-1	TRBJ2-1	TGCAGCGCTGCGTACTACGTGGCCGATGAGCAGTTCTTC	CSAAYYVADEQFF
few	NA	TRBV15	TRBJ2-4	TGTGCCACCAGCAACAAAAACATTCAGTACTTC	CATSNKNIQYF
NA	NA	TRBV6-6	TRBJ2-5	TGTGCCAGCAGTTACCGGGCAGGGGCCCTCCCAAGGGGGACCCAGTACTTC	CASSYRAGALPRGTQYF
NA	NA	TRBV6-5	TRBJ2-1	TGTGCCAGCAGTTACTCGCAGGGGGGCCTCAATGAGCAGTTCTTC	CASSYSQGGLNEQFF
medium-sized	TRBD1	TRBV30	TRBJ2-7	TGTGCCTGGAGTGTACCGGGACAGGGGAATCAAGTGCGGTACTTC	CAWSVPGQGNQVRYF
many	NA	TRBV6-5	TRBJ1-5	TGTGCCAGCAGTTTCACCTTTCAGGGGATTAGCAATCAGCCCCAGCATTTT	CASSFTFQGISNQPQHF
NA	NA	TRBV11-3	TRBJ1-6	TGTGCCAGCAGCCCTTTAGTAGGTGGGGGCGGCGGTTCACCCCTCCACTTT	CASSPLVGGGGGSPLHF
medium-sized	NA	TRBV11-3	TRBJ2-2	TGTGCCAGCAGCCCTAGATTGGGCTTCACCGGGGAGCTGTTTTTT	CASSPRLGFTGELFF
NA	NA	TRBV6-6	TRBJ2-2	TGTGCCCAAGGCACCGCGAACACCGGGGAGCTGTTTTTT	CAQGTANTGELFF
medium-sized	NA	TRBV12-3/TRBV12-4	TRBJ2-7	TGTGCCAGCAGTTTAGCGGGTTCCTACGAGCAGTACTTC	CASSLAGSYEQYF
NA	NA	TRBV7-9	TRBJ2-3	TGTGCCAGCAGCTTAGGCAGGGCGGAGGCCACAGATACGCAGTATTTT	CASSLGRAEATDTQYF
few	NA	TRBV11-3	TRBJ1-2	TGTGCCAGCAGCTTAAGGTCGGTTGGACAGATGCCTCCGAAGGATGGCTACACCTTC	CASSLRSVGQMPPKDGYTF
medium-sized	NA	TRBV5-5	TRBJ2-3	TGTGCCAGCAGCCTAGGACCTAGCACAGATACGCAGTATTTT	CASSLGPSTDTQYF
few	TRBD1	TRBV10-3	TRBJ2-2	TGTGCCATCAGTGACGGGACAGGTGTCGGCGGGGAGCTGTTTTTT	CAISDGTGVGGELFF
medium-sized	NA	TRBV5-4	TRBJ2-7	TGTGCCAGCAGCGCGCAGTACGAGCAGTACTTC	CASSAQYEQYF
NA	TRBD1	TRBV27	TRBJ1-4	TGTGCCAGCAGTTTATCCCCGGACAGGGGGCGGGAAAAACTGTTTTTT	CASSLSPDRGREKLFF